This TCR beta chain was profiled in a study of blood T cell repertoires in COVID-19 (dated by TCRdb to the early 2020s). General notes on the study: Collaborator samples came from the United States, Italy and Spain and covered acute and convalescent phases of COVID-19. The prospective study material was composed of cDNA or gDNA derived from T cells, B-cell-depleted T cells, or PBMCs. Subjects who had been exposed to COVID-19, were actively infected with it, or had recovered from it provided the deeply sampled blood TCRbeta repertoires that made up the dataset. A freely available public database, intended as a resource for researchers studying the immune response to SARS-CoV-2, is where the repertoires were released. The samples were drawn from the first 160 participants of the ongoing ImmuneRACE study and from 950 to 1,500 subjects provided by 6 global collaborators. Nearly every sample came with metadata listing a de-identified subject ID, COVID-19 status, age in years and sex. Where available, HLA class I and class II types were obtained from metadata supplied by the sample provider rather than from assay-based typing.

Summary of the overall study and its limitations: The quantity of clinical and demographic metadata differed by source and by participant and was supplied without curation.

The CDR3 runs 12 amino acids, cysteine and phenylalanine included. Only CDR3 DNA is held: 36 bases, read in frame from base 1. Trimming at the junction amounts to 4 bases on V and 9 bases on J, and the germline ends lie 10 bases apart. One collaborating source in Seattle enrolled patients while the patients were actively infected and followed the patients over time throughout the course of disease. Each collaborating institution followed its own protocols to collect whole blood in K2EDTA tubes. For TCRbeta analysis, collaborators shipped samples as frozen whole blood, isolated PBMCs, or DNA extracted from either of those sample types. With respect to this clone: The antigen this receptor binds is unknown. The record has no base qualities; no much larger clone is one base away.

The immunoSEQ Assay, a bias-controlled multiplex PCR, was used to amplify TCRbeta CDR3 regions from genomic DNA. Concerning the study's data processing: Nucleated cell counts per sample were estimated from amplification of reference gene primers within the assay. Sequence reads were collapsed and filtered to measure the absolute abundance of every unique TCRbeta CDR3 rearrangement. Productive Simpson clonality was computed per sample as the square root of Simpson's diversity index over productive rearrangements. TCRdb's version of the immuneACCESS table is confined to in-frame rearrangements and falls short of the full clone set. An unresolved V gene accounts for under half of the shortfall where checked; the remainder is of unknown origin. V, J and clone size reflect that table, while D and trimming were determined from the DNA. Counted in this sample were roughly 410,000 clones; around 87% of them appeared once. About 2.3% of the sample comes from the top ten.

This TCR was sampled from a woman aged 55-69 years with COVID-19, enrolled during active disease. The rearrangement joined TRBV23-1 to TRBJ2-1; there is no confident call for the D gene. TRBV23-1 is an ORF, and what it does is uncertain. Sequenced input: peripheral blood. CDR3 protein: CASSRAVGEQFF. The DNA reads TGCGCCAGCAGTCGGGCCGTTGGTGAGCAGTTCTTC.